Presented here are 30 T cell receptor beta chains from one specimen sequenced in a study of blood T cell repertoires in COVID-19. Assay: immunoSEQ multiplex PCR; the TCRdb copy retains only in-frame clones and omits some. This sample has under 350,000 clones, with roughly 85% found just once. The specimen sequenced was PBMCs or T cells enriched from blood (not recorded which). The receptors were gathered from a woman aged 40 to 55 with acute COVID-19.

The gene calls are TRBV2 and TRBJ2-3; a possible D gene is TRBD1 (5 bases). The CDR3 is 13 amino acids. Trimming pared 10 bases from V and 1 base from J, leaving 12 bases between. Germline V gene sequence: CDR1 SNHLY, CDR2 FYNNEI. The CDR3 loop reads CATRQRRTDTQYF. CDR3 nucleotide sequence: TGTGCCACCCGACAGCGCCGCACAGATACGCAGTATTTT.

CDR3 nucleotide sequence: TGTGCCAGTTGTTGGGGAGACCGTGCCAGCGGGGAGCTGTTTTTT. It is translated as CASCWGDRASGELFF. The rearrangement joins TRBV4-2 to TRBJ2-2, with a tentative D call TRBD2 (5 bases). V was cut by 9 bases and J by 7 bases, with 21 bases left in between. Germline V gene sequence: CDR1 LGHNA, CDR2 YNFKEQ. The CDR3 runs 15 residues.

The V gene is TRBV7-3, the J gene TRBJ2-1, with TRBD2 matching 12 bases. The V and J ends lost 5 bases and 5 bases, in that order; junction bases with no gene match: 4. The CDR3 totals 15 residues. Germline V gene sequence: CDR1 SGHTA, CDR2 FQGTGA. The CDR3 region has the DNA TGTGCCAGCAGCCGGACTAGCGGGACAGACAATGAGCAGTTCTTC. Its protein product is CASSRTSGTDNEQFF.

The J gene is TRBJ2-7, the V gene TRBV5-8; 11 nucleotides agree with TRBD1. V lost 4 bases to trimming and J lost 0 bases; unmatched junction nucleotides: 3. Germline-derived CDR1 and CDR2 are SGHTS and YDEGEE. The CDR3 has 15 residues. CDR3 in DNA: TGTGCCAGCAGCCCGGGGACAGGGGGCTCCTACGAGCAGTACTTC. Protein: CASSPGTGGSYEQYF. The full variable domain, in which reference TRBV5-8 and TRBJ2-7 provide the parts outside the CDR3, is EAGVTQSPTHLIKTRGQQATLRCSPISGHTSVYWYQQALGLGLQFLLWYDEGEERNRGNFPPRFSGRQFPNYSSELNVNALELEDSALYLCASSPGTGGSYEQYFGPGTRLTVT.

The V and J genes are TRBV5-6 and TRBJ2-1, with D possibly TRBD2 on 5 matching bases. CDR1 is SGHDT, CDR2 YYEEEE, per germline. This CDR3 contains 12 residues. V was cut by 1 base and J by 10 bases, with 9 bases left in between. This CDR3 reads CASSLRSGEQFF. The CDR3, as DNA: TGTGCCAGCAGCTTGCGATCGGGAGAGCAGTTCTTC.

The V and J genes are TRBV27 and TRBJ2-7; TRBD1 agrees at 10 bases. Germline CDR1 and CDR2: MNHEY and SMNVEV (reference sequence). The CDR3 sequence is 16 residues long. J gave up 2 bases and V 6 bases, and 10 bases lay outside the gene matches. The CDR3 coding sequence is TGTGCCAGCAGCCGCGGGGCGGGACAGGGGACCTACGAGCAGTACTTC. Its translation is CASSRGAGQGTYEQYF.

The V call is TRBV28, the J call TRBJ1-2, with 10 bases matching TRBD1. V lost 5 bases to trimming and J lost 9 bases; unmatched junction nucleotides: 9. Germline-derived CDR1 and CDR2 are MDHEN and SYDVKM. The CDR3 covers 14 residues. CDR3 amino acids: CASSLPGTGVRYTF. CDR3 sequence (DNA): TGTGCCAGCAGTCTCCCCGGGACAGGGGTACGCTACACCTTC.

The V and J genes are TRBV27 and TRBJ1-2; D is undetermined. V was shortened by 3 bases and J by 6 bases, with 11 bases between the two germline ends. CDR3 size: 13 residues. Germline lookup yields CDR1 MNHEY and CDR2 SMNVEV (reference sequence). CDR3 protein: CASSFGVGDGYTF. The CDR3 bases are TGTGCCAGCAGTTTCGGGGTCGGGGATGGCTACACCTTC.

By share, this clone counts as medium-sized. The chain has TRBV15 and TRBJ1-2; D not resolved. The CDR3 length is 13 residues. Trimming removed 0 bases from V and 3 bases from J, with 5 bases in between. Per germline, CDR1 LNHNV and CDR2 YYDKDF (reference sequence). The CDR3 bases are TGTGCCACCAGCAGAGATCCTTACTATGGCTACACCTTC. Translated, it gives CATSRDPYYGYTF. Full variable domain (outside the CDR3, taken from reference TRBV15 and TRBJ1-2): DAMVIQNPRYQVTQFGKPVTLSCSQTLNHNVMYWYQQKSSQAPKLLFHYYDKDFNNEADTPDNFQSRRPNTSFCFLDIRSPGLGDTAMYLCATSRDPYYGYTFGSGTRLTVV.

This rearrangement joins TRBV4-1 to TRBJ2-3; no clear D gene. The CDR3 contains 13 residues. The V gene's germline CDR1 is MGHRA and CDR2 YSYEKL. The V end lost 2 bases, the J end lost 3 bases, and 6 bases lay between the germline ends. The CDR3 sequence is CASSQSATDTQYF. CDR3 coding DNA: TGCGCCAGCAGCCAAAGCGCGACAGATACGCAGTATTTT.

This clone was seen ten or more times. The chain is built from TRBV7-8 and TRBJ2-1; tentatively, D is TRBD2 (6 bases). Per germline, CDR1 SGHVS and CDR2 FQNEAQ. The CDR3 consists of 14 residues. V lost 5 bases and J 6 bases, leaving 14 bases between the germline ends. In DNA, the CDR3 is TGTGCCAGCAGCCCCCCCACTAGCCTCAATGAGCAGTTCTTC. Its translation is CASSPPTSLNEQFF.

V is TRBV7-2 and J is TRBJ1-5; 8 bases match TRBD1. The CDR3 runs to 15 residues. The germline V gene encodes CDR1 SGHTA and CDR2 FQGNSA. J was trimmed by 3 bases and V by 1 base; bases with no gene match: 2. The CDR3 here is CASSLGDRFNQPQHF. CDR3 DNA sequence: TGTGCCAGCAGCTTAGGGGACAGGTTCAATCAGCCCCAGCATTTT.

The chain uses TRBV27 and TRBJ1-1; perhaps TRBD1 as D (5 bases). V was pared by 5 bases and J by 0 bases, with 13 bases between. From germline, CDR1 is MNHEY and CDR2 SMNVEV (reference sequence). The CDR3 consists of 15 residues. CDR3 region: CASSLTRGVNTEAFF. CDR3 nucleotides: TGTGCCAGCAGTCTGACTCGGGGGGTGAACACTGAAGCTTTCTTT.

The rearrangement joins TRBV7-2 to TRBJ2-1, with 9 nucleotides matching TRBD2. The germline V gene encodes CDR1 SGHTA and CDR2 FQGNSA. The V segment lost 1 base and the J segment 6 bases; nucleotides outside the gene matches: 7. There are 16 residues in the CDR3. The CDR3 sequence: CASSLVRLAGINEQFF. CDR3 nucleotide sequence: TGTGCCAGCAGCTTAGTTAGGCTAGCGGGGATCAATGAGCAGTTCTTC.

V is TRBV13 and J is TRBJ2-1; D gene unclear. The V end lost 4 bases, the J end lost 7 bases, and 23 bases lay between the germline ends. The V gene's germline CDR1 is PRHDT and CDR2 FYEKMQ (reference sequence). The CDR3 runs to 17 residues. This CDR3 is CASSSPPAEALSNEQFF. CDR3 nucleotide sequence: TGTGCCAGCAGCTCGCCCCCGGCGGAAGCCCTATCAAATGAGCAGTTCTTC.

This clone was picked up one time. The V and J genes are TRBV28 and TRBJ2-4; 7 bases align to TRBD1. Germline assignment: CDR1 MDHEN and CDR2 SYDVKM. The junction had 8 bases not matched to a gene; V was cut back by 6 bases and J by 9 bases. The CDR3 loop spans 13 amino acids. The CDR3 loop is CASRTTGESIQYF. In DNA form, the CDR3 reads TGTGCCAGCAGGACCACAGGGGAAAGCATTCAGTACTTC.

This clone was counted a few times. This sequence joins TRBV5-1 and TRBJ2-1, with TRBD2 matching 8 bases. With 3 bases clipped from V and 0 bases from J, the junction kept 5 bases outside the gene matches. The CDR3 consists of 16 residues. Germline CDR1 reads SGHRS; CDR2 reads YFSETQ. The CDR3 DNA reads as TGCGCCAGCAGCTCGGGGGGGCCGAGCTCCTACAATGAGCAGTTCTTC. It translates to CASSSGGPSSYNEQFF.

CDR3 sequence: CASSKVGTGRDGGLGPLHF. The CDR3 nucleotides read TGTGCCAGCAGCAAAGTGGGGACAGGGAGGGATGGGGGCTTAGGACCCCTCCACTTT. The chain links TRBV21-1 to TRBJ1-6; TRBD1 is the table's D call, not checked against the DNA. TRBV21-1 is a pseudogene locus. This CDR3 region has 19 residues.

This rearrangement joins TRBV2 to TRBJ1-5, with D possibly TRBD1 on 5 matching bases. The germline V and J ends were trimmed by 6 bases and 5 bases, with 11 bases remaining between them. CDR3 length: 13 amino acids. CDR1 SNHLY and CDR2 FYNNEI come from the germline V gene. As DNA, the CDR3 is TGTGCCAGCAGCTCAGGGTCCGATCAGCCCCAGCATTTT. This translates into CASSSGSDQPQHF.

The DNA for the CDR3 is TGTGCCAGCAGCCCCTATTCAGCGGGGGAATTGGCGGATACGCAGTATTTT. Translation: CASSPYSAGELADTQYF. The V and J genes are TRBV3-1 (or the pseudogene TRBV3-2) and TRBJ2-3; 8 positions match TRBD2. V lost 4 bases and J lost 6; bases outside the gene matches: 15. This CDR3 comprises 17 residues. The germline V gene encodes CDR1 LGHDT and CDR2 YNNKEL (reference sequence).

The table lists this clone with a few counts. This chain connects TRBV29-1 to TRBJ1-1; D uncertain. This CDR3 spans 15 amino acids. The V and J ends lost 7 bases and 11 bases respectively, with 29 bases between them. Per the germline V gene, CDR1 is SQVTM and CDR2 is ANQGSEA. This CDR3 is CSARGADPIPVEAFF. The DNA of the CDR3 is TGCAGCGCCCGGGGAGCGGATCCTATCCCTGTGGAGGCTTTCTTT. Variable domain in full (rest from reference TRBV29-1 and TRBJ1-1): SAVISQKPSRDICQRGTSLTIQCQVDSQVTMMFWYRQQPGQSLTLIATANQGSEATYESGFVIDKFPISRPNLTFSTLTVSNMSPEDSSIYLCSARGADPIPVEAFFGQGTRLTVV.

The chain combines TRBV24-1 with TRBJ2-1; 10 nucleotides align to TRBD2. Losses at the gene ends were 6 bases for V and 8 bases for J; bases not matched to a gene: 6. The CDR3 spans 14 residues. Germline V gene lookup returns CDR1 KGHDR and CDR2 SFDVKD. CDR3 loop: CATSLSGGRDEQFF. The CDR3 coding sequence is TGTGCCACCAGTCTTAGCGGGGGGCGTGATGAGCAGTTCTTC.

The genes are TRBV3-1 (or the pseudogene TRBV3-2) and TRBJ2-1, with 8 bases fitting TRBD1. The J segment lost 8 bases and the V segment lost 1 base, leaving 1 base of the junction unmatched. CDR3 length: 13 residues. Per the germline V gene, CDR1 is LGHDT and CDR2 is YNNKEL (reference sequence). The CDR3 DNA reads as TGTGCCAGCAGCCAAGCAGGGGGCTATGAGCAGTTCTTC. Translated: CASSQAGGYEQFF.

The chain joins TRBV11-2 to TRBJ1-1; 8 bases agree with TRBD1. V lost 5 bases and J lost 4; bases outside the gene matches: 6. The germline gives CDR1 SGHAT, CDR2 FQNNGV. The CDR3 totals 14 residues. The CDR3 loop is CASSATTGGTEAFF. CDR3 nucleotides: TGTGCCAGCAGCGCCACAACAGGGGGCACTGAAGCTTTCTTT.

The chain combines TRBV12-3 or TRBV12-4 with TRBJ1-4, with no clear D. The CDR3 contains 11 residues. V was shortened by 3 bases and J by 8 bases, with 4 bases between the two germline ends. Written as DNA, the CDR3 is TGTGCCAGCAGTTTTGAGGAAAAACTGTTTTTT. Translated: CASSFEEKLFF.

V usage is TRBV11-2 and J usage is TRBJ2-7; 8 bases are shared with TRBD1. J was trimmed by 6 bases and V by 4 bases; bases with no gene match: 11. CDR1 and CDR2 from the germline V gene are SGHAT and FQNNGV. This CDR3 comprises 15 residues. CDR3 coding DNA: TGTGCCAGCAGCTGGGGGACAGGTTTTCCCTTCGAGCAGTACTTC. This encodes CASSWGTGFPFEQYF.

The CDR3 region has the DNA TGTGCCAGCTCACCACTTAGGGGGCGCCACTACGAGCAGTACTTC. Amino acid sequence: CASSPLRGRHYEQYF. This chain connects TRBV18 to TRBJ2-7, with TRBD1 matching 7 bases. The CDR3 is 15 residues long. V lost 1 base and J lost 3; bases outside the gene matches: 6. Germline-derived CDR1 and CDR2 are KGHSH and LQKENI.

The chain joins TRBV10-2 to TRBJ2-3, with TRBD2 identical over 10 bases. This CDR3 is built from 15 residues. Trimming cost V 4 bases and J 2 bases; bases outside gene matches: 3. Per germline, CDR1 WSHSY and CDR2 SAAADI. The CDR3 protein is CASSVAGGLTDTQYF. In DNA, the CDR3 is TGCGCCAGCAGTGTAGCGGGGGGCCTCACAGATACGCAGTATTTT.

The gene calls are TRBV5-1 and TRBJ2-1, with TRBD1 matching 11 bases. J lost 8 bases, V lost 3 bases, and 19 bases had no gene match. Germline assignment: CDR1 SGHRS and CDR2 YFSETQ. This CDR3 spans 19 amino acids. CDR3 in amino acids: CASSYLTPRDRGFSDEQFF. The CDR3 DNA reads TGCGCCAGCAGCTACCTCACGCCCCGGGACAGGGGGTTTAGCGATGAGCAGTTCTTC.

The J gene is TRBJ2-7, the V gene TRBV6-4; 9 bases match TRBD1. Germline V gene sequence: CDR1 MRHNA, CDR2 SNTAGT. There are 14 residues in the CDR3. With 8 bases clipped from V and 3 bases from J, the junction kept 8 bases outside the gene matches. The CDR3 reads CASHRTGENYEQYF. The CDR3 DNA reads TGTGCCAGCCATAGGACAGGGGAAAACTACGAGCAGTACTTC.